Listed below are T cell receptor beta chains from one sample, sequenced in a study of CD8 T cells in ankylosing spondylitis. TCRdb used MiXCR to reprocess the 5' RACE reads, holding one entry per CDR3 protein. Counted here are 150,000 to 200,000 distinct CDR3 sequences, 9.5% to 15% occurring once; the ten biggest clones make up approximately 16%. Sequences were obtained from blood, either unsorted or a sorted T cell fraction (not recorded which). These receptors were obtained from a male donor with ankylosing spondylitis or in good health (not recorded which). CDR3s include the opening cysteine and the closing phenylalanine or tryptophan. The D gene is left open where the match is weak. Only some rows state a clone size, as once, few, many or a class for expanded clones.

TRBV3-1,NA,TRBJ2-3,NA,TGTGCCATAGCGTGGACTCTCCTCACAGATACGCAGTATTTT,CAIAWTLLTDTQYF
TRBV27,TRBD2,TRBJ2-7,NA,TGTGCCAGCAGTTCGAACCTAGCGGCTTCCTACCCCTACGAGCAGTACTTC,CASSSNLAASYPYEQYF
TRBV29-1,NA,TRBJ2-7,many,TGCAGCGTGCGGGACTACGAGCAGTACTTC,CSVRDYEQYF
TRBV5-1,TRBD1,TRBJ1-1,NA,TGCGCCAGCAGCTGGGGGACTGCAGAGGGGGCAGCTTTCTTT,CASSWGTAEGAAFF
TRBV4-1,NA,TRBJ2-5,few,TGCGCCAGCAGCCAAGATCCGTATAGTGAGTACCAAGAGACCCAGTACTTC,CASSQDPYSEYQETQYF
TRBV11-2,TRBD1,TRBJ2-7,NA,TGTGCCAGCAGTGTGGGGACAGGGGCCTACGAGCAGTACTTC,CASSVGTGAYEQYF
TRBV5-1,TRBD2,TRBJ2-5,few,TGCGCCAGCAGCTCAACCGGACTAGATCGCGAGACCCAGTACTTC,CASSSTGLDRETQYF
TRBV20-1,NA,TRBJ2-5,few,TGCAGTGCTAGAGATTACGGCCCAAAGGAGACCCAGTACTTC,CSARDYGPKETQYF
TRBV27,TRBD2,TRBJ2-1,few,TGTGCCAGCAGCTCTCTAACTAGCGGGGTCGACAATGAGCAGTTCTTC,CASSSLTSGVDNEQFF
TRBV3-1,NA,TRBJ2-1,NA,TGTGCCAGCACCGCGGGACTGGACCCGGGATGGCAGTTCTTC,CASTAGLDPGWQFF
TRBV4-1,NA,TRBJ2-7,NA,TGCGCCAGCAGCCCCTACGACGGGACCTACGAGCAGTACTTC,CASSPYDGTYEQYF
TRBV20-1,NA,TRBJ2-1,NA,TGCAGTGCTAGAGGGGGCGACTGGGGTGAGCAGTTCTTC,CSARGGDWGEQFF
TRBV7-9,NA,TRBJ2-3,few,TGTGCCAGCAGCTCCATTGACGGTCCCGATACGCAGTATTTT,CASSSIDGPDTQYF
TRBV5-1,NA,TRBJ2-1,few,TGCGCCAGCAGCTTGGAGACTGTCAATGAGCAGTTCTTC,CASSLETVNEQFF
TRBV6-6,TRBD1,TRBJ2-4,few,TGTGCCAGCAGTTACTCATCTCCGGGACAGCAGTACTTC,CASSYSSPGQQYF
TRBV27,TRBD1,TRBJ2-5,NA,TGTGCCAGCAGTTTGACAGGGGGTGGGGAGACCCAGTACTTC,CASSLTGGGETQYF
TRBV9,TRBD2,TRBJ2-5,many,TGTGCCAGCAGCGTACAAGGACTAGCGGGCCACAGGGAGACCCAGTACTTC,CASSVQGLAGHRETQYF
TRBV12-3/TRBV12-4,TRBD1,TRBJ2-7,NA,TGTGCCAGCAGTCTTTGGGACAGGGGTACGGGAGAGCAGTACTTC,CASSLWDRGTGEQYF
TRBV9,NA,TRBJ1-2,few,TGTGCCAGCAGCGCCGAGACCCGGCAGGTCTCCTATGGCTACACCTTC,CASSAETRQVSYGYTF
TRBV20-1,TRBD1,TRBJ2-7,many,TGCAGTGCTAGGGGGGACAGGGGGACGTACGGGCAGTACTTC,CSARGDRGTYGQYF
TRBV11-3,NA,TRBJ1-3,NA,TGTGCCAGCAGCTTAGCTCCACATGGAAACACCATATATTTT,CASSLAPHGNTIYF
TRBV12-3/TRBV12-4,NA,TRBJ2-7,many,TGTGCCAGCAGTTTCAGTCCTTCCTACGAGCAGTACTTC,CASSFSPSYEQYF
TRBV4-1,TRBD1,TRBJ1-5,NA,TGCGCCAGCAGCCAAGCCCAGACAGGGGGCAATCAGCCCCAGCATTTT,CASSQAQTGGNQPQHF
TRBV10-2,NA,TRBJ2-1,NA,TGCGCCAGCAGTCCGGACACCAATGAGCAGTTCTTC,CASSPDTNEQFF
TRBV6-5,NA,TRBJ1-2,NA,TGTGCCAGCAGTTACTCCGGCGGCATTAACTATGGCTACACCTTC,CASSYSGGINYGYTF
TRBV4-2,TRBD2,TRBJ2-4,NA,TGTGCCAGCAGCCAAGAACCAGCGGGAGGCTTTAAAAACATTCAGTACTTC,CASSQEPAGGFKNIQYF
TRBV5-5,NA,TRBJ2-7,many,TGTGCCAGCAGCTTGGTAACAGGGGGGGTATACGAGCAGTACTTC,CASSLVTGGVYEQYF
TRBV11-2,TRBD2,TRBJ2-1,many,TGTGCCAGCAGCTTTGTAGCGGGAGGGTTGGTTGAGCAGTTCTTC,CASSFVAGGLVEQFF
TRBV9,TRBD1,TRBJ1-1,few,TGTGCCAGCAGCGTCGAAGACAGGGGGATACATGAGAACACTGAAGCTTTCTTT,CASSVEDRGIHENTEAFF
TRBV4-1,TRBD2,TRBJ2-1,NA,TGCGCCAGCAGCCAACCTACTAGCGGCCCCTACAATGAGCAGTTCTTC,CASSQPTSGPYNEQFF
TRBV5-6,TRBD2,TRBJ2-1,NA,TGTGCCAGCAGCTACTCCCCCAGGACTAGCGGGCCCTACGAGAATGAGCAGTTCTTC,CASSYSPRTSGPYENEQFF
TRBV4-2,NA,TRBJ1-1,few,TGTGCCAGCAGCCAAGAAGGAACCTACCCCCCCATTGAAGCTTTCTTT,CASSQEGTYPPIEAFF
TRBV6-1,TRBD2,TRBJ2-2,NA,TGTGCCAGCAGTCTGACTAGCTCCGCCACCGGGGAGCTGTTTTTT,CASSLTSSATGELFF
TRBV4-2,NA,TRBJ1-4,few,TGTGCCAGCAGCCGATCCCTCGACGGAAGCAATGAAAAACTGTTTTTT,CASSRSLDGSNEKLFF
TRBV5-1,TRBD2,TRBJ2-3,few,TGCGCCAGCAGCGCCTCGACTAGCGGAGAAACAGATACGCAGTATTTT,CASSASTSGETDTQYF
TRBV11-2,NA,TRBJ2-7,few,TGTGCCAGCAGCTTAGGCCTCGACGAGCAGTACTTC,CASSLGLDEQYF
TRBV20-1,NA,TRBJ2-1,few,TGCAGTGCTAGTCTCGGGAAGCGGGCGGTCTACAATGAGCAGTTCTTC,CSASLGKRAVYNEQFF
TRBV7-9,NA,TRBJ2-3,few,TGTGCCAGCAGCGCGGGGACAGGCACAGATACGCAGTATTTT,CASSAGTGTDTQYF
TRBV7-9,TRBD1,TRBJ2-4,NA,TGTGCCAGCATCCCGCCCGGGACAGAAAACATTCAGTACTTC,CASIPPGTENIQYF
TRBV12-3/TRBV12-4,NA,TRBJ2-3,NA,TGTGCCAGCAGTCGCCCGCGCGAAGATACGCAGTATTTT,CASSRPREDTQYF
TRBV7-9,NA,TRBJ1-1,few,TGTGCCAGCAGCTCGATCCTCGGGATGAACACTGAAGCTTTCTTT,CASSSILGMNTEAFF
TRBV4-1,NA,TRBJ2-2,NA,TGCGCCAGCAGCCCACACGGGCGGGACACCGGGGAGCTGTTTTTT,CASSPHGRDTGELFF
TRBV9,NA,TRBJ2-7,NA,TGTGCCAGCAGCGTAGCCGACAGCAACTACGAGCAGTACTTC,CASSVADSNYEQYF
TRBV20-1,NA,TRBJ1-5,few,TGCAGTGCTTCGACAGGATTAAAACAGCCCCAGCATTTT,CSASTGLKQPQHF
TRBV9,NA,TRBJ2-7,few,TGTGCCAGCAGCGTAGGACGGATGAGCTCCTACGAGCAGTACTTC,CASSVGRMSSYEQYF
TRBV7-6,NA,TRBJ1-1,NA,TGTGCCAGCAGCTTAACCGGGGTCACTGAAGCTTTCTTT,CASSLTGVTEAFF
TRBV11-2,NA,TRBJ2-7,few,TGTGCCAGCAGCGGGTGGGACGGGCCTTACGAGCAGTACTTC,CASSGWDGPYEQYF